The present T cell receptor (beta chain) was sequenced within a study of T cells in Graves' hyperthyroidism and ophthalmopathy. Findings of the study overall: The model's output predicted ophthalmopathy at a median of around 6.9 months prior to onset. Among thyroid clonotypes expanded above 0.001, most also appeared in blood.

TCR beta CDR3 region amplification was performed from RNA transcripts. A set of HTBI primers served as the primers for a first-round RT-PCR of the TCR CDR3. TCRdb independently ran MiXCR on the multiplex PCR reads; one entry per CDR3 protein. Of about 590,000 distinct CDR3 sequences in the sample, approximately 14% were seen once. Many counts were recorded for this clonotype. Its target is unknown. CDR3 length: 16 amino acids. V lost 0 bases to trimming and J lost 0 bases, with 11 bases between them. Exclusions: uncontrolled infection, other autoimmune disease, pregnancy, lactation. The sample consisted of blood. This clonotype originated in a woman in her thirties with Graves' hyperthyroidism. V gene TRBV12-3 or TRBV12-4 combines with J gene TRBJ2-5, with no clear D. CDR3 DNA sequence: TGTGCCAGCAGTTTAGCGCTGGCCTCGTACCAAGAGACCCAGTACTTC. Encoded protein: CASSLALASYQETQYF.